Presented here are 9 T cell receptor beta chains from one specimen sequenced in a study of T cell responses to AZD1222 COVID-19 vaccine. Generated by immunoSEQ multiplex PCR, the TCRdb table keeps only in-frame clones and is missing some. The data hold about 120,000 clones, with around 84% observed a single time. The source was peripheral blood, collected on day 0 of AZD1222 vaccination. These receptors all stem from an adult in good health.

This chain connects TRBV7-9 to TRBJ1-3; D remains ambiguous. CDR3 size: 16 residues. Trimming removed 3 bases at V and 0 bases at J, with 12 bases between. CDR1 and CDR2 from the germline V gene are SEHNR and FQNEAQ (reference sequence). CDR3 residues: CASSFDTSYSGNTIYF. The CDR3, as DNA: TGTGCCAGCAGCTTCGACACGTCCTACTCTGGAAACACCATATATTTT. Supplemented by reference TRBV7-9 and TRBJ1-3, the full variable domain reads DTGVSQNPRHKITKRGQNVTFRCDPISEHNRLYWYRQTLGQGPEFLTYFQNEAQLEKSRLLSDRFSAERPKGSFSTLEIQRTEQGDSAMYLCASSFDTSYSGNTIYFGEGSWLTVV.

The chain joins TRBV5-1 to TRBJ1-1, with D perhaps matching TRBD1 (6 bases). Between the trimmed V and J ends, which lost 0 bases and 6 bases, there was a span of 15 bases. The CDR3 runs to 15 residues. Germline V CDR1 and CDR2: SGHRS, YFSETQ. The CDR3 loop reads CASSLAGQGKSEAFF. The CDR3 DNA reads TGCGCCAGCAGCTTGGCGGGGCAGGGGAAATCTGAAGCTTTCTTT.

The V call is TRBV10-1, the J call TRBJ2-1; the D is unclear. The germline CDR1 and CDR2 sequences are WNHNN and SYGVQD (reference sequence). CDR3 size: 13 residues. Trimming removed 4 bases from V and 10 bases from J, with 14 bases in between. The CDR3 reads CASSARRAREQFF. The CDR3 DNA reads TGCGCCAGCAGTGCCCGGCGCGCTAGGGAGCAGTTCTTC.

The chain links TRBV18 to TRBJ2-2, with a weak D call TRBD2 (5 bases). The CDR3 runs 13 residues. With 3 bases removed from V and 7 bases from J, the gap between germline ends came to 9 bases. CDR1 and CDR2 (germline): KGHSH, LQKENI. CDR3 protein: CASSPDRDGELFF. The CDR3 bases are TGTGCCAGCTCACCCGATCGGGACGGGGAGCTGTTTTTT.

The rearrangement links TRBV5-1 to TRBJ2-7; 11 bases are a match to TRBD1. Germline trimming cut 0 bases from V and 1 base from J; bases unmatched to any gene: 6. The CDR3 spans 17 residues. Germline-derived CDR1 and CDR2 are SGHRS and YFSETQ. CDR3 in amino acids: CASSLGTGGRLSYEQYF. The CDR3 DNA follows: TGCGCCAGCAGCTTGGGGACAGGGGGCCGTCTGTCCTACGAGCAGTACTTC.

Concerning this clone: At one boundary the junction diverges from the germline segment, which might be a read error. V usage is TRBV7-7 and J usage is TRBJ2-1; 7 bases fit TRBD2. The CDR3 covers 16 residues. Germline V gene data show CDR1 as SSHAT and CDR2 as FNYEAQ (reference sequence). CDR3 residues: CASSLVAGAAYNEQFF. In DNA form, the CDR3 reads TGTGCTAGCAGCTTAGTCGCGGGAGCGGCCTACAATGAGCAGTTCTTC.

The chain recombines TRBV4-1 with TRBJ2-7; tentative D call: TRBD1 (6 bases). The CDR3 covers 15 residues. In germline, CDR1 is MGHRA, CDR2 YSYEKL. Trimming pared 0 bases from V and 0 bases from J, leaving 9 bases between. Here the CDR3 DNA reads TGCGCCAGCAGCCAAGAAGACAGGCGCTCCTACGAGCAGTACTTC. It yields the protein CASSQEDRRSYEQYF.

This sequence joins TRBV19 and TRBJ1-6; weak D call: TRBD1 (5 bases). The CDR3 covers 15 residues. With 7 bases removed from V and 2 bases from J, the gap between germline ends came to 12 bases. CDR1 LNHDA and CDR2 SQIVND come from the germline V gene (reference sequence). CDR3 sequence (DNA): TGTGCCAGTACCTACCGGGACCCCTATAATTCACCCCTCCACTTT. It yields the protein CASTYRDPYNSPLHF.

For this clone: The junction departs from the called germline gene at one end, perhaps through a read error. The rearrangement uses TRBV19 and TRBJ2-4; no firm D call. The CDR3 loop spans 13 amino acids. CDR1 is LNHDA and CDR2 is SQIVND in the germline V gene (reference sequence). The CDR3: CATSPGTQNIQYF. DNA of the CDR3: TGTGCCACTAGTCCCGGAACGCAAAACATTCAGTACTTC.